This T cell receptor (beta chain) stems from a study of cytomegalovirus exposure and HLA in healthy donors. Overall study context: A subsequent analysis reported that the 95 to 150 validation repertoires were produced on the same platform that had also been used for the 550 to 750 first-cohort repertoires. Study results and caveats: There were a few CMV-associated chains whose specificity for CMV antigens was confirmed in vitro. Rarity characterized most TCR sequences, yet some public TCRs appeared in many donors.

Only in-frame clones appear in the TCRdb table, and some are missing; sequencing was by immunoSEQ multiplex PCR. Of 150,000 to 200,000 clones in the sample, 80% to 90% were seen once. The germline V gene has CDR1 KGHSH and CDR2 LQKENI. CDR3 length equals 13 residues. Between the trimmed V and J ends, which lost 3 bases and 5 bases, there was a span of 11 bases. With respect to this clone: Its antigen is not known.

The donors were part of the validation cohort of 120 subjects. That cohort was separate from the first cohort, which comprised 700 or so subjects. What was sequenced was PBMCs. V and J are TRBV18 and TRBJ2-7; tentatively, D is TRBD1 (5 bases). This receptor was taken from a woman aged 30 to 39 in good health and CMV-seropositive. The DNA of the CDR3 is TGTGCCAGCTCACCCTCGGGCAGGGACGAGCAGTACTTC. Protein sequence: CASSPSGRDEQYF. Supplemented by reference TRBV18 and TRBJ2-7, the full variable domain reads NAGVMQNPRHLVRRRGQEARLRCSPMKGHSHVYWYRQLPEEGLKFMVYLQKENIIDESGMPKERFSAEFPKEGPSILRIQQVVRGDSAAYFCASSPSGRDEQYFGPGTRLTVT.